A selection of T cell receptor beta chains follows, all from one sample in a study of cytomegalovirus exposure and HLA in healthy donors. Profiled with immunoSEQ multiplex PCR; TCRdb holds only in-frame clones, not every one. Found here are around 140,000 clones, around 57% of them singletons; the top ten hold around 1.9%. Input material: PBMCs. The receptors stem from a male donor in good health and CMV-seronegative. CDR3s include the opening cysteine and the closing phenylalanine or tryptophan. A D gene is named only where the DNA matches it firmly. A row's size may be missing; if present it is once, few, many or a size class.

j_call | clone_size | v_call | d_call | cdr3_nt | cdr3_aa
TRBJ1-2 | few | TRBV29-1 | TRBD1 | TGCAGCGTCCGGACAGGGGAGGGCTTTAACTATGGCTACACCTTC | CSVRTGEGFNYGYTF
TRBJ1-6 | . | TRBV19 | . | TGTGCCAGTAGTTACAGGTCGTCACCCCTCCACTTT | CASSYRSSPLHF
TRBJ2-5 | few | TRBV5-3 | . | TGTGCCAGAAGCGAGGAGTTCTCCAAATTCAAAGAGACCCAGTACTTC | CARSEEFSKFKETQYF
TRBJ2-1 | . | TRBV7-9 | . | TGTGCCAGCAGCTTAGCCAGGAACTCCTACAATGAGCAGTTCTTC | CASSLARNSYNEQFF
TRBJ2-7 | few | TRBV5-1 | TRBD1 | TGCGCCAGCAGCTTGGGGAGCACAGGGGAACGATCCTACGAGCAGTACTTC | CASSLGSTGERSYEQYF
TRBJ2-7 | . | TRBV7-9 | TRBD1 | TGTGCCAGCAGCTTTGGGACAGGCTCCTACGAGCAGTACTTC | CASSFGTGSYEQYF
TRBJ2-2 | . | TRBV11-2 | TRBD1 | TGTGCCAGCAGCTTTCGACAGGGGGCTAACACCGGGGAGCTGTTTTTT | CASSFRQGANTGELFF
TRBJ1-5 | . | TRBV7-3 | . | TGTGCCAGCAGCCTAGCCGGGCCGAATCAGCCCCAGCATTTT | CASSLAGPNQPQHF
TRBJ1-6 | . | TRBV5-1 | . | TGCGCCAGCAGCACCCAGGGCTCCTATAATTCACCCCTCCACTTT | CASSTQGSYNSPLHF
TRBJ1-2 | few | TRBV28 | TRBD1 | TGTGCCAGCAGCCCCACAGGGGTGAGCTACACCTTC | CASSPTGVSYTF
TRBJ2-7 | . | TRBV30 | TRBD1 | TGTGCCTGGAGCAGAGGACAGGGGTTATCATACGAGCAGTACTTC | CAWSRGQGLSYEQYF
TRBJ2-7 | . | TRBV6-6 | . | TGTGCCAGCAGTTACGGCAAGGAGCAGTACTTC | CASSYGKEQYF
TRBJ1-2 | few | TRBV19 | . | TGTGCCAGTAGTATAGGGCACGACTATGGCTACACCTTC | CASSIGHDYGYTF
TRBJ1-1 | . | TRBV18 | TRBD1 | TGTGCCAGCTCACGACAGGGGTCGAACACTGAAGCTTTCTTT | CASSRQGSNTEAFF
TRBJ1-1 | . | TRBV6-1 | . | TGTGCCAGCAGTGAAAGTCCAGTAATGAACACTGAAGCTTTCTTT | CASSESPVMNTEAFF
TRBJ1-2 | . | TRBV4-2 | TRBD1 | TGTGCCAGCAGCCAAGGACAGGGCGCTAACTATGGCTACACCTTC | CASSQGQGANYGYTF
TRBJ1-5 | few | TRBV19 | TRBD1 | TGTGCCAGTATTGATTCCGGACAGGGGAGGTGGCATCAGCCCCAGCATTTT | CASIDSGQGRWHQPQHF
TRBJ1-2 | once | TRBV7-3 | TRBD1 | TGTGCCAGCAGTCCAGCTCGGGACAGAGTCTATGGCTACACCTTC | CASSPARDRVYGYTF
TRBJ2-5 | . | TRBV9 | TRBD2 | TGTGCCAGCAGCGTTAGCGGGCAAGAGACCCAGTACTTC | CASSVSGQETQYF
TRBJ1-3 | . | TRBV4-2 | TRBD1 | TGTGCCAGCAGCCTCATGTTAACCGCGGGACAGGGGGGAAACACCATATATTTT | CASSLMLTAGQGGNTIYF
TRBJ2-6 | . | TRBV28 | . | TGTGCCAGCACCCTGTGGAGACAGGCCCCTGGGGCCAACGTCCTGACTTTC | CASTLWRQAPGANVLTF
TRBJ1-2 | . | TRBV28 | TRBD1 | TGTGCCAGCAGAGACAGGGGGCGTGATGGCTACACCTTC | CASRDRGRDGYTF
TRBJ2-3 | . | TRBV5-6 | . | TGTGCCAGCAGCTTGCCAGGGGGGACAGATACGCAGTATTTT | CASSLPGGTDTQYF
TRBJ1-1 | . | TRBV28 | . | TGTGCCAGCCAGGACAGTCCCACTTTGGCTTTCTTT | CASQDSPTLAFF
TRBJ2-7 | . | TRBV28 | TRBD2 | TGTGCCAGCAGTTCGGGCGGGGGGGCCGACTACGAGCAGTACTTC | CASSSGGGADYEQYF
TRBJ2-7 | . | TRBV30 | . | TGTGCCTGGAGTGTACAAAGGGGCACAGGGTACGAGCAGTACTTC | CAWSVQRGTGYEQYF
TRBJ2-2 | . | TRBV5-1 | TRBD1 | TGCGCCAGCAGAGAACAGGGGTTCACCGGGGAGCTGTTTTTT | CASREQGFTGELFF
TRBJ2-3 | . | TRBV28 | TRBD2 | TGTGCCAGCAGTTTGACTAGCGGGGGGCCCCGTCCGTATTTT | CASSLTSGGPRPYF
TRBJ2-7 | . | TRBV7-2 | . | TGTGCCAGCAGCTTAGTAATTGGCGGGATATACGAGCAGTACTTC | CASSLVIGGIYEQYF
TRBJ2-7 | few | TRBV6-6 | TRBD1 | TGTGCCAGCGGACCGGGACAGTACGAGCAGTACTTC | CASGPGQYEQYF
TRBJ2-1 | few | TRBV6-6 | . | TGTGCCAGCAAGGACCCGGGGATGTCCTACAATGAGCAGTTCTTC | CASKDPGMSYNEQFF
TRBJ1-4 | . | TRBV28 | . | TGTGCCAGCAGTTCCGCGGGGGGGCTTAATGAAAAACTGTTTTTT | CASSSAGGLNEKLFF
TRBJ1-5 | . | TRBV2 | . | TGTGCCAGCAGTGCAGGGGTTGGCAATCAGCCCCAGCATTTT | CASSAGVGNQPQHF
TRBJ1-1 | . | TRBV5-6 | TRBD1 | TGTGCCAGCAGACCAAGGACAGGGGCACCCTACACTGAAGCTTTCTTT | CASRPRTGAPYTEAFF
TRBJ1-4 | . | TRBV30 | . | TGTGCCTGGAGTGTAGTGGGACTAGGTAATGAAAAACTGTTTTTT | CAWSVVGLGNEKLFF
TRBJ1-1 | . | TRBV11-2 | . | TGTGCCAGCAGCTTAGAGCAGGGAACTGAGGCTTTCTTT | CASSLEQGTEAFF
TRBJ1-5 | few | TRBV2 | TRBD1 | TGTGCCAGCAGTGAAGACAGGGGGCTTGATCAGCCCCAGCATTTT | CASSEDRGLDQPQHF
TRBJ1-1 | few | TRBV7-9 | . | TGTGCCAGCAGCTTGGACCAGGGAAGCACTGAAGCTTTCTTT | CASSLDQGSTEAFF
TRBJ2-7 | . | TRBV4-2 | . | TGTGCCAGCAGCCAAGGCGGGGTACGGGCCTACGAGCAGTACTTC | CASSQGGVRAYEQYF
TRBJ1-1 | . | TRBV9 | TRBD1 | TGTGCCAGCAGCGCGAGCCAGACAGGGGTCAACACTGAAGCTTTCTTT | CASSASQTGVNTEAFF
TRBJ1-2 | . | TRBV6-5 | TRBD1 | TGTGCCAGCAGTTCCTCGACAGGGGCGCTCCATGGCTACACCTTC | CASSSSTGALHGYTF
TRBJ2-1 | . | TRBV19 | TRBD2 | TGTGCCAGTAGACCCAGCGGGGTCAATGAGCAGTTCTTC | CASRPSGVNEQFF
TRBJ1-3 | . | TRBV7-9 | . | TGTTCCAGCAGCTTATGGGGGGACTCTGGAAACACCATATATTTT | CSSSLWGDSGNTIYF
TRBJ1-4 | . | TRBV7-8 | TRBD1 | TGTGCCAGCAGCTTAGAACCGGGACAGAATGAAAAACTGTTTTTT | CASSLEPGQNEKLFF
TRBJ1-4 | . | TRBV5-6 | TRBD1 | TGTGCCAGCAGCTGGACAGGGGGGGAAAAACTGTTTTTT | CASSWTGGEKLFF
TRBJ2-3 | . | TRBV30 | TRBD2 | TGTGCCTGGAGCTCGGGGGGGAGCACAGATACGCAGTATTTT | CAWSSGGSTDTQYF
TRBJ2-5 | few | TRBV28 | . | TGTGCCAGCAGTTTGCGGTTGGAGACCCAGTACTTC | CASSLRLETQYF